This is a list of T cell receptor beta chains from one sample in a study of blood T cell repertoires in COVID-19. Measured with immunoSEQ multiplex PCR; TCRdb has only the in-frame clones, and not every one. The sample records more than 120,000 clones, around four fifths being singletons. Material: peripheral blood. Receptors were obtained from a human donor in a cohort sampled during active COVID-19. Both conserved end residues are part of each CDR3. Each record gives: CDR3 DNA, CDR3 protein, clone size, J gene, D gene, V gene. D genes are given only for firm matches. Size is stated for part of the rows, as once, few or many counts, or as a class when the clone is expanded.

CDR3nt: TGTGCCAGCAGAGCAAGCTATGGCTACACCTTC
CDR3aa: CASRASYGYTF
abundance: once
j_gene: TRBJ1-2
d_gene: .
v_gene: TRBV2

CDR3nt: TGTGCCAGCAGTGCGGACAGGGGCTACAATGAGCAGTTCTTC
CDR3aa: CASSADRGYNEQFF
abundance: .
j_gene: TRBJ2-1
d_gene: TRBD1
v_gene: TRBV2

CDR3nt: TGTGCCAGCCACCGAACGGGACAGGGGGCGAATGAGCAGTTCTTC
CDR3aa: CASHRTGQGANEQFF
abundance: once
j_gene: TRBJ2-1
d_gene: TRBD1
v_gene: TRBV5-4

CDR3nt: TGTGCCAGCAGCGTTGACAGCTTGAACACTGAAGCTTTCTTT
CDR3aa: CASSVDSLNTEAFF
abundance: few
j_gene: TRBJ1-1
d_gene: .
v_gene: TRBV2

CDR3nt: TGTGCTAGCAGCTTCAAGGGGGTGAGCTCCTACAATGAGCAGTTCTTC
CDR3aa: CASSFKGVSSYNEQFF
abundance: .
j_gene: TRBJ2-1
d_gene: .
v_gene: TRBV7-7

CDR3nt: TGTGCCAGCAGTGAAATGGGGAGCGGGAGTCGGAATGAGCAGTTCTTC
CDR3aa: CASSEMGSGSRNEQFF
abundance: .
j_gene: TRBJ2-1
d_gene: TRBD2
v_gene: TRBV6-1

CDR3nt: TGTGCCAGCAGTGAAGCCGACGAGCAGTACTTC
CDR3aa: CASSEADEQYF
abundance: .
j_gene: TRBJ2-7
d_gene: .
v_gene: TRBV2

CDR3nt: TGTGCCAGTAGCCCCGTAACAACTAATGAAAAACTGTTTTTT
CDR3aa: CASSPVTTNEKLFF
abundance: .
j_gene: TRBJ1-4
d_gene: .
v_gene: TRBV19

CDR3nt: TGCAGCGCCGACTCGCTCTACACGACCAGCTACACCTTC
CDR3aa: CSADSLYTTSYTF
abundance: .
j_gene: TRBJ1-2
d_gene: .
v_gene: TRBV29-1

CDR3nt: TGTGCCAGCAGCCCGCGCGCGGGGGCAGGGGCTTTCTTT
CDR3aa: CASSPRAGAGAFF
abundance: .
j_gene: TRBJ1-1
d_gene: .
v_gene: TRBV12-3/TRBV12-4

CDR3nt: TGTGCCAGCAGTGAAGCGGGGACAGGGGACACTGAAGCTTTCTTT
CDR3aa: CASSEAGTGDTEAFF
abundance: .
j_gene: TRBJ1-1
d_gene: TRBD1
v_gene: TRBV6-1

CDR3nt: TGTGCCAGCAGCTTACAAGGACAGGGGACGCACTATGGCTACACCTTC
CDR3aa: CASSLQGQGTHYGYTF
abundance: few
j_gene: TRBJ1-2
d_gene: TRBD1
v_gene: TRBV7-8

CDR3nt: TGTGCCAGCTCACCACCCTCAGGGGGTGGCGAAAAACTGTTTTTT
CDR3aa: CASSPPSGGGEKLFF
abundance: .
j_gene: TRBJ1-4
d_gene: TRBD1
v_gene: TRBV18

CDR3nt: TGTGCCAGCTGTCCGACAGGATTGAATGGCTACACCTTC
CDR3aa: CASCPTGLNGYTF
abundance: .
j_gene: TRBJ1-2
d_gene: .
v_gene: TRBV6-5